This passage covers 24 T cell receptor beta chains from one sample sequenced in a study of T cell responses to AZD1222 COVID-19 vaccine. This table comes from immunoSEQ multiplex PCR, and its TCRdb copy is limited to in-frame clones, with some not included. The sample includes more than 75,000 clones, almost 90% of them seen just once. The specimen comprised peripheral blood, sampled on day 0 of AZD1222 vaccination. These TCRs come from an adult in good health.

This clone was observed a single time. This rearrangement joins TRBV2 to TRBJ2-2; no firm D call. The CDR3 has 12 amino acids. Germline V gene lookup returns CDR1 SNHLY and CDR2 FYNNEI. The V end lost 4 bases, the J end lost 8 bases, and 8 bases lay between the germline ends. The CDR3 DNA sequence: TGTGCCAGCAGTGGGATCTTGGGGGAGCTGTTTTTT. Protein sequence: CASSGILGELFF.

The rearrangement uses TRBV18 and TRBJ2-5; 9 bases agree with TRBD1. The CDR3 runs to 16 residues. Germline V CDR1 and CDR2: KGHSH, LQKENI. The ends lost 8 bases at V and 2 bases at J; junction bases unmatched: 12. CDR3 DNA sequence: TGTGCCAGCAGAACCACAGGGGGCGCGGGTCAAGAGACCCAGTACTTC. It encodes CASRTTGGAGQETQYF.

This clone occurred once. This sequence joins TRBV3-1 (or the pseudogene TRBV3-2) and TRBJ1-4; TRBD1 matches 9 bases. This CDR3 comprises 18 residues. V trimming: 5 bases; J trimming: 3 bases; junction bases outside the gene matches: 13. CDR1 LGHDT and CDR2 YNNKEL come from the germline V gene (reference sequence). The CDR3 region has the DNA TGTGCCAGCAGCGTTGGGACAGGGAGGGGCTCAGCTAATGAAAAACTGTTTTTT. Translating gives CASSVGTGRGSANEKLFF.

The chain's CDR3 is CAWSVLETQYF. The CDR3 DNA reads TGTGCCTGGAGTGTACTTGAGACCCAGTACTTC. This chain links TRBV30 with TRBJ2-5, with D uncertain. Germline lookup yields CDR1 GTSNPN and CDR2 SVGIG (reference sequence). CDR3 length: 11 amino acids. The ends were cut back, 0 bases at V and 5 bases at J, with 4 bases in the middle.

CDR3 region: CASPLNLGEAAQFF. CDR3 DNA: TGTGCCAGCCCATTGAACCTGGGGGAAGCGGCGCAGTTCTTC. This rearrangement joins TRBV28 to TRBJ2-1; D assignment may be TRBD1 or TRBD2 (5 bases each). Germline V CDR1 and CDR2: MDHEN, SYDVKM. Between the trimmed V and J ends, which lost 8 bases and 12 bases, there was a span of 23 bases. The CDR3 extends over 14 amino acids. Based on the CDR3 plus reference TRBV28 and TRBJ2-1, the full variable domain is DVKVTQSSRYLVKRTGEKVFLECVQDMDHENMFWYRQDPGLGLRLIYFSYDVKMKEKGDIPEGYSVSREKKERFSLILESASTNQTSMYLCASPLNLGEAAQFFGPGTRLTVL.

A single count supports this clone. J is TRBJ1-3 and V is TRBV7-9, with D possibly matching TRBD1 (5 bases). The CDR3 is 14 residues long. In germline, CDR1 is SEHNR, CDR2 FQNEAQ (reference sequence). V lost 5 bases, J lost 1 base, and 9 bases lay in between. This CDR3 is CASSLGVSGNTIYF. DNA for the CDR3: TGTGCCAGCAGCCTGGGGGTTTCTGGAAACACCATATATTTT. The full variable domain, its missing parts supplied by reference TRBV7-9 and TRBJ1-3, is DTGVSQNPRHKITKRGQNVTFRCDPISEHNRLYWYRQTLGQGPEFLTYFQNEAQLEKSRLLSDRFSAERPKGSFSTLEIQRTEQGDSAMYLCASSLGVSGNTIYFGEGSWLTVV.

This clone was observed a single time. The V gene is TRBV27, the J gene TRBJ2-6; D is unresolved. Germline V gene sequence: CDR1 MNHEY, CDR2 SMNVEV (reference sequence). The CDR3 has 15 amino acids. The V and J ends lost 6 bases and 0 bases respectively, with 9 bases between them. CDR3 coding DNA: TGTGCCAGCAGCATTTTCGTCTCTGGGGCCAACGTCCTGACTTTC. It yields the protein CASSIFVSGANVLTF.

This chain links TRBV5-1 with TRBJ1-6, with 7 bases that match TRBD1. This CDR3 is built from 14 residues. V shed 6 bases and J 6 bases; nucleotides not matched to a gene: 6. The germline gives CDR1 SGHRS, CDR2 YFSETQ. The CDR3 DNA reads TGCGCCAGCACCTGGGACAGCCTTAATTCACCCCTCCACTTT. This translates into CASTWDSLNSPLHF.

Here the CDR3 DNA reads TGTGCCAGCAGCTTGTCCTATGGCTACACCTTC. Its protein product is CASSLSYGYTF. The V gene is TRBV5-4, the J gene TRBJ1-2; D is undetermined. V was cut by 1 base and J by 4 bases, with 2 bases left in between. This CDR3 region has 11 residues. CDR1 and CDR2 from the germline V gene are SGHNT and YYREEE (reference sequence).

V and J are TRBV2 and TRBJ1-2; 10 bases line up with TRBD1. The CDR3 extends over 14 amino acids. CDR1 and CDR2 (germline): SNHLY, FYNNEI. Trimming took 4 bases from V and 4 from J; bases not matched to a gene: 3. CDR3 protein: CASSGQGAIYGYTF. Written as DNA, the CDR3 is TGTGCCAGCAGTGGACAGGGGGCGATCTATGGCTACACCTTC.

The CDR3 reads CATSDQGTSSYNEQFF. DNA for the CDR3: TGTGCCACCAGTGATCAAGGGACTAGCTCCTACAATGAGCAGTTCTTC. The V gene is TRBV24-1, the J gene TRBJ2-1, with TRBD2 matching 8 bases. Trimming took 3 bases from V and 0 from J; bases not matched to a gene: 3. The CDR3 runs 16 residues. Germline CDR1 and CDR2: KGHDR and SFDVKD.

Here the CDR3 DNA reads TGTGCCTGGACTGGGGGGAACTCCTACGAGCAGTACTTC. It codes for CAWTGGNSYEQYF. The chain links TRBV30 to TRBJ2-7; TRBD2 might be the D (6 bases). CDR1 is GTSNPN and CDR2 is SVGIG in the germline V gene (reference sequence). Trimming shortened V by 4 bases and J by 0 bases, and 10 bases separated the two germline ends. The CDR3 spans 13 residues. Full variable domain (rest looked up from reference TRBV30 and TRBJ2-7): SQTIHQWPATLVQPVGSPLSLECTVEGTSNPNLYWYRQAAGRGLQLLFYSVGIGQISSEVPQNLSASRPQDRQFILSSKKLLLSDSGFYLCAWTGGNSYEQYFGPGTRLTVT.

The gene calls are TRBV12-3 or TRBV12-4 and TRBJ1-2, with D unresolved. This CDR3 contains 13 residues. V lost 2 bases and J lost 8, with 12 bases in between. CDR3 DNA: TGTGCCAGCAGTTTACGACCTAGAGTGGGCTACACCTTC. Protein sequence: CASSLRPRVGYTF.

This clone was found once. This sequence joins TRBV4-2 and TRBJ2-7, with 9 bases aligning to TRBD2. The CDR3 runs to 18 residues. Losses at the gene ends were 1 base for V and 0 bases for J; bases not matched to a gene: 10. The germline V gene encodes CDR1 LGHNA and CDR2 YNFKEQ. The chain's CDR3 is CASSQGPTSGSSSYEQYF. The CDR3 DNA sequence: TGTGCCAGCAGCCAAGGTCCGACTAGCGGATCCAGCTCCTACGAGCAGTACTTC.

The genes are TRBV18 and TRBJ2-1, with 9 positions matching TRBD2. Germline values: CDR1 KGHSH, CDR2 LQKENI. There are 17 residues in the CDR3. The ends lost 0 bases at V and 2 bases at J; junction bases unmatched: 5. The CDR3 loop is CASSPPLAGMPYNEQFF. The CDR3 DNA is TGTGCCAGCTCACCACCGCTAGCGGGAATGCCCTACAATGAGCAGTTCTTC.

The CDR3 coding sequence is TGTGCCAGCAGCCGGTCACTAGCGGAAGAGACCCAGTACTTC. This gives the protein CASSRSLAEETQYF. The rearrangement uses TRBV27 and TRBJ2-5, with 8 bases identical to TRBD2. This CDR3 contains 14 residues. Germline loops: CDR1 MNHEY, CDR2 SMNVEV (reference sequence). After removal of 6 bases from V and 3 bases from J, the junction contained 6 bases not matched to a gene.

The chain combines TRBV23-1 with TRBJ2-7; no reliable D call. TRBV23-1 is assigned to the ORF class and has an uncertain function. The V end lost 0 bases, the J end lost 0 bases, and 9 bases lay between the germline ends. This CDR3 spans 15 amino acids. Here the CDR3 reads CASSQSWPGSYEQYF. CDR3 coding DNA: TGCGCCAGCAGTCAATCGTGGCCAGGCTCCTACGAGCAGTACTTC.

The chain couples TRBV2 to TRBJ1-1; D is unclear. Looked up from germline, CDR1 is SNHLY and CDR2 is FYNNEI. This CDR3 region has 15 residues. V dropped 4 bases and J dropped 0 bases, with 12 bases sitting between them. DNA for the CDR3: TGTGCCAGCAGTGCGGGTGAGGTCATGAACACTGAAGCTTTCTTT. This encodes CASSAGEVMNTEAFF.

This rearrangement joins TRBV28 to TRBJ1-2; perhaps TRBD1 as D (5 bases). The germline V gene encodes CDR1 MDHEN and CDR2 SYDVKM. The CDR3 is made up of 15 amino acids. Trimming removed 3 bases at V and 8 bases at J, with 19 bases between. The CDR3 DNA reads TGTGCCAGCAGTTTGGCGACAGCCGACTTGAGGGGCTACACCTTC. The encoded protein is CASSLATADLRGYTF.

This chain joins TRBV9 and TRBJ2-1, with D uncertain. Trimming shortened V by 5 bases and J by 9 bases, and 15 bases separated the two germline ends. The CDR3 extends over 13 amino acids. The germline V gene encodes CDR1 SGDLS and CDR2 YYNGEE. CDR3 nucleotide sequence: TGTGCCAGCAGAGCCGGGTCCTTCGGTGAGCAGTTCTTC. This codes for CASRAGSFGEQFF.

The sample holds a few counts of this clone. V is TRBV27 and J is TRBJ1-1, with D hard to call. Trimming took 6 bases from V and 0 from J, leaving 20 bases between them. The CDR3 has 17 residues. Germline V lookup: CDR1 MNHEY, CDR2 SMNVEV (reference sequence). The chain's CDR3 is CASSQQVGPPMNTEAFF. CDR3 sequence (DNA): TGTGCCAGCAGCCAGCAAGTCGGACCTCCTATGAACACTGAAGCTTTCTTT.

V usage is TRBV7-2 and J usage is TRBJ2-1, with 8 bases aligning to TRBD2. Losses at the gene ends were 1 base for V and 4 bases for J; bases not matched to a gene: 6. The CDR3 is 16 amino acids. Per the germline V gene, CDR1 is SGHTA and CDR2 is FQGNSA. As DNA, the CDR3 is TGTGCCAGCAGCTTAGGAGGTAGCGGGACTTACAATGAGCAGTTCTTC. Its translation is CASSLGGSGTYNEQFF. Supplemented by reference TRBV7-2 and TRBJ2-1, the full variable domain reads GAGVSQSPSNKVTEKGKDVELRCDPISGHTALYWYRQSLGQGLEFLIYFQGNSAPDKSGLPSDRFSAERTGGSVSTLTIQRTQQEDSAVYLCASSLGGSGTYNEQFFGPGTRLTVL.

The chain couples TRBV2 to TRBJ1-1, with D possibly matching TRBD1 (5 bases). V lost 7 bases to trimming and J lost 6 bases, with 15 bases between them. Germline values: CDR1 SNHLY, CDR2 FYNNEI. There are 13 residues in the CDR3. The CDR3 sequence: CASKTDENAEAFF. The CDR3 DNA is TGTGCCAGCAAGACAGATGAGAATGCTGAAGCTTTCTTT.

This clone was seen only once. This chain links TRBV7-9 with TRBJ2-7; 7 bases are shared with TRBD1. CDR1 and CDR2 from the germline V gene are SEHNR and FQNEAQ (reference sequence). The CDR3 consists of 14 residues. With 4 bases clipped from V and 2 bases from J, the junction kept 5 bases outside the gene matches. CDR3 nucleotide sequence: TGTGCCAGCAGCTCGACAGGGACAGCCTACGAGCAGTACTTC. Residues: CASSSTGTAYEQYF. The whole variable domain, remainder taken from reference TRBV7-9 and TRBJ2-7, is DTGVSQNPRHKITKRGQNVTFRCDPISEHNRLYWYRQTLGQGPEFLTYFQNEAQLEKSRLLSDRFSAERPKGSFSTLEIQRTEQGDSAMYLCASSSTGTAYEQYFGPGTRLTVT.